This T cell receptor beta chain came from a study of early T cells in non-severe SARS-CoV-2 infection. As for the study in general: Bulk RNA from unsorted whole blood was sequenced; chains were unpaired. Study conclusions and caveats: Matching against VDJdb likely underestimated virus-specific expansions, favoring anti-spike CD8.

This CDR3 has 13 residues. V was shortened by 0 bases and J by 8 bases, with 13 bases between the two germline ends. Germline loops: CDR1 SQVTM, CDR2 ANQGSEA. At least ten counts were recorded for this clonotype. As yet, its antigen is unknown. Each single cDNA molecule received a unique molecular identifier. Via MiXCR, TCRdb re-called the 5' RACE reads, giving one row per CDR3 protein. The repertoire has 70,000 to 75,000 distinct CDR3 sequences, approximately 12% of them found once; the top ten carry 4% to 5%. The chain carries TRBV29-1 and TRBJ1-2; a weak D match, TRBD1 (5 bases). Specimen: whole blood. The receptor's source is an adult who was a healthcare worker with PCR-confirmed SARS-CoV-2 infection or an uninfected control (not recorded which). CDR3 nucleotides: TGCAGCGTTGAAGACAGGGTCGCGGACGGCTACACCTTC. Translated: CSVEDRVADGYTF.